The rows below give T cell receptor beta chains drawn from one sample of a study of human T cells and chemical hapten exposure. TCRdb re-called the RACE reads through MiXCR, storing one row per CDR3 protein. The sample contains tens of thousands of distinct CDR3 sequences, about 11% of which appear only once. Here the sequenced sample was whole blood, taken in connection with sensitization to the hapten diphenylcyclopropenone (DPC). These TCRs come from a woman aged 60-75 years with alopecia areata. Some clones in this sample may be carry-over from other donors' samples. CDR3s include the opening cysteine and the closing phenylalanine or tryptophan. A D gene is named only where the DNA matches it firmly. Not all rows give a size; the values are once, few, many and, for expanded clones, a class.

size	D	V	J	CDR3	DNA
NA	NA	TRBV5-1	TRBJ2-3	CASSSGLSLTDTQYF	TGCGCCAGCAGCTCGGGACTCTCCCTCACAGATACGCAGTATTTT
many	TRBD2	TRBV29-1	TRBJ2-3	CSVVAGLHTDTQYF	TGCAGCGTTGTAGCGGGGCTTCACACAGATACGCAGTATTTT
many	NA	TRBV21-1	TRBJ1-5	CASSSVDDREEYAQHF	TGTGCCAGCAGCTCAGTGGATGACAGGGAAGAGTATGCCCAGCATTTT
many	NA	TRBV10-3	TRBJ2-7	CAIMTSSTYEQYF	TGTGCCATCATGACGAGCTCAACCTACGAGCAGTACTTC
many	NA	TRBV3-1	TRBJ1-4	CASSQDRPGEKLFF	TGTGCCAGCAGCCAAGATCGGCCCGGGGAAAAACTGTTTTTT
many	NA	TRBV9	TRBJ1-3	CASTDRPAGNTIYF	TGTGCCAGCACCGACCGACCTGCTGGAAACACCATATATTTT
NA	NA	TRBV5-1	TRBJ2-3	CASRLGGLDTQYF	TGCGCCAGCAGACTGGGGGGCCTAGATACGCAGTATTTT
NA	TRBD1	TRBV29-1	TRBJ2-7	CSGGTGTGNEQYF	TGCAGCGGGGGAACAGGGACAGGGAACGAGCAGTACTTC
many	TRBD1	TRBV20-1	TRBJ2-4	CSAQRTGKVIQYF	TGCAGTGCTCAACGGACAGGGAAGGTCATTCAGTACTTC
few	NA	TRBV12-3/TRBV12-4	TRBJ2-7	CASTSNLMGEQYF	TGTGCCAGCACTAGTAACCTGATGGGTGAGCAGTACTTC
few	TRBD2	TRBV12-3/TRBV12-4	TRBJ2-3	CASSLTGGTTDTQYF	TGTGCCAGCAGTTTAACGGGGGGGACCACAGATACGCAGTATTTT
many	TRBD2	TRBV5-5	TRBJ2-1	CASSLHLIELAGRTYNEQFF	TGTGCCAGCAGCTTGCACCTGATCGAACTAGCGGGGCGAACCTACAATGAGCAGTTCTTC
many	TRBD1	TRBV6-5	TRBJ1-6	CASSYPRTGDSPLHF	TGTGCCAGCAGTTATCCCAGGACAGGGGATTCACCCCTCCACTTT
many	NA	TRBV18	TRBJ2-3	CASSLMGNTDTQYF	TGTGCCAGCTCACTGATGGGAAACACAGATACGCAGTATTTT
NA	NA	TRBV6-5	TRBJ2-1	CVSSYGGYEQFF	TGTGTCAGCAGTTACGGTGGCTATGAGCAGTTCTTC
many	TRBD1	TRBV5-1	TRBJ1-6	CASSIGQEVRFYNSPLHF	TGCGCCAGCAGCATCGGACAGGAAGTGCGATTCTATAATTCACCCCTCCACTTT
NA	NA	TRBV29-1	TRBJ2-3	CSVEEYREDTQYF	TGCAGCGTTGAAGAGTACCGGGAGGATACGCAGTATTTT
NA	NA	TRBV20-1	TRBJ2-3	CSAQRDTDTQYF	TGCAGTGCTCAACGAGACACAGATACGCAGTATTTT
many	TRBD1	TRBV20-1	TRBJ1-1	CSARQGAYTEAFF	TGCAGTGCTAGACAGGGGGCGTACACTGAAGCTTTCTTT
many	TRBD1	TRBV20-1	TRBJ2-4	CSATTGTGSGVKNIQYF	TGCAGTGCTACGACCGGGACAGGTTCTGGGGTCAAAAACATTCAGTACTTC
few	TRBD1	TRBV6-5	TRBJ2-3	CASKSWSGQGSTDTQYF	TGTGCCAGCAAGTCCTGGTCGGGACAGGGTAGTACAGATACGCAGTATTTT
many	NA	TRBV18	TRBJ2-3	CASSPRTVTDTQYF	TGTGCCAGCTCACCTCGGACAGTCACAGATACGCAGTATTTT
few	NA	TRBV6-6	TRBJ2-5	CASIYPGRETQYF	TGTGCCAGCATATACCCAGGGCGGGAGACCCAGTACTTC
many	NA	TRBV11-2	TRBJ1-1	CASSQTQANTEAFF	TGTGCCAGCAGTCAAACGCAGGCTAACACTGAAGCTTTCTTT
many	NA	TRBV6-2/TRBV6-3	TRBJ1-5	CASRVQGGSNQPQHF	TGTGCCAGCAGGGTACAGGGCGGAAGCAATCAGCCCCAGCATTTT
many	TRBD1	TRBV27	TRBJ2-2	CASSSTGAGTGELFF	TGTGCCAGCAGTTCGACAGGGGCCGGCACCGGGGAGCTGTTTTTT
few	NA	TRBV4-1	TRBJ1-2	CASSQASGLTYGYTF	TGCGCCAGCAGCCAAGCTTCCGGGTTAACTTATGGCTACACCTTC
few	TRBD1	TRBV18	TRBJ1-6	CASSPRQGLDNSPLHF	TGTGCCAGCTCACCACGACAGGGTCTTGATAATTCACCCCTCCACTTT
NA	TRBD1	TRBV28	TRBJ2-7	CASSPTKQGYEQYF	TGTGCCAGCAGTCCAACTAAACAGGGGTACGAGCAGTACTTC
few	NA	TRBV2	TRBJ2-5	CASSEAGGGRQETQYF	TGTGCCAGCAGTGAAGCCGGCGGGGGCCGTCAAGAGACCCAGTACTTC
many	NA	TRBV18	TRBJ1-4	CASSPGTSLREKLFF	TGTGCCAGCTCACCAGGGACTTCCCTAAGGGAAAAACTGTTTTTT
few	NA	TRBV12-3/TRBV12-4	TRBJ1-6	CASSFSGANSPLHF	TGTGCCAGCAGTTTCTCGGGGGCTAATTCACCCCTCCACTTT
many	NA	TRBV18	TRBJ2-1	CASSRPGRNEQFF	TGTGCCAGCTCACGGCCGGGTAGGAATGAGCAGTTCTTC
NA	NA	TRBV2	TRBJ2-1	CASTVSGPLAPF	TGTGCCAGCACCGTATCGGGGCCCCTCGCCCCCTTC
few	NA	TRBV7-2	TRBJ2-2	CASSPQQGFYTGELFF	TGTGCCAGCAGCCCCCAACAGGGATTCTATACCGGGGAGCTGTTTTTT
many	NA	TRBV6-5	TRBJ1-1	CASSYVGGLNTEAFF	TGTGCCAGCAGTTACGTAGGGGGTTTGAACACTGAAGCTTTCTTT
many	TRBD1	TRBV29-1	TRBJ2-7	CSVVMRDRSYEQYF	TGCAGCGTTGTCATGAGGGACAGGTCCTACGAGCAGTACTTC
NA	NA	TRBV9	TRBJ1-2	CASSVDDNYGYTF	TGTGCCAGCAGCGTAGACGATAACTATGGCTACACCTTC
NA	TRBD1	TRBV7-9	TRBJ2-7	CASSGGTGRTYEQYF	TGTGCCAGCAGCGGCGGGACAGGGCGAACCTACGAGCAGTACTTC
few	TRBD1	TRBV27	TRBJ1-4	CASSRGQGEKLFF	TGTGCCAGCAGTAGGGGACAGGGTGAAAAACTGTTTTTT
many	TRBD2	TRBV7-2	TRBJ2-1	CASSLSGGWNEQFF	TGTGCCAGCAGCCTTAGCGGGGGGTGGAATGAGCAGTTCTTC
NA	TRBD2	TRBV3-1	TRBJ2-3	CASSQEWGRGAPDTQYF	TGTGCCAGCAGCCAAGAATGGGGGAGGGGAGCGCCAGATACGCAGTATTTT